The entry that follows covers one T cell receptor (beta chain) sequence. Its specificity is unknown. Germline assignment: CDR1 LNHDA and CDR2 SQIVND (reference sequence). J lost 6 bases, V lost 5 bases, and 12 bases had no gene match. The CDR3 spans 17 residues. This record comes from a study of OX40 agonist ivuxolimab in advanced cancers. Sequencing was performed with immunoSEQ multiplex PCR; in TCRdb, only in-frame clones are kept and a portion is missing. The sample carries approximately 61,000 clones, 70% to 90% recorded once. The study, taken as a whole, reports: Averaging showed that CD8+ T cells had more expanded clones than CD4+ did.

The study sampled blood at baseline, cycle 4 day 1, and cycle 7 day 1. This TCR was sampled from an adult with an advanced solid tumor such as melanoma, head and neck, liver or kidney cancer. The rearrangement uses TRBV19 and TRBJ1-5, with 11 bases fitting TRBD1. This specimen was CD4+ or CD8+ T cells sorted from blood, taken in a trial of the OX40 agonist ivuxolimab. This chain's CDR3 is CASSSMLDRGRGQPQHF. CDR3 bases: TGTGCCAGTAGTTCTATGTTGGACAGGGGGCGAGGTCAGCCCCAGCATTTT.